The next 14 T cell receptor beta chains were all read from a single sample in a study of CD8 T cells in ankylosing spondylitis. TCRdb analysed the 5' RACE reads with MiXCR anew, one entry per CDR3 protein. The sample lists 250,000 to 400,000 distinct CDR3 sequences, around 10% occurring once. Material: blood, either unsorted or a sorted T cell fraction (not recorded which). These TCRs come from a female donor with ankylosing spondylitis or in good health (not recorded which).

This clonotype occurred many times. The chain is built from TRBV6-5 and TRBJ2-4; the D gene is possibly TRBD2 (5 bases). This CDR3 contains 17 residues. V lost 0 bases and J 6 bases, leaving 18 bases between the germline ends. Germline V CDR1 and CDR2: MNHEY, SVGAGI. Here the CDR3 DNA reads TGTGCCAGCAGTTACTCGCCCCGACACCGGGGATCAAACATTCAGTACTTC. This translates into CASSYSPRHRGSNIQYF.

This clonotype was found a few times. The V call is TRBV5-1, the J call TRBJ2-3, with D perhaps matching TRBD1 or TRBD2 (6 bases each). Germline CDR1 and CDR2: SGHRS and YFSETQ. The CDR3 extends over 17 amino acids. Trimming shortened V by 1 base and J by 4 bases, and 19 bases separated the two germline ends. CDR3 loop: CASSLSFGTPGADTQYF. The CDR3 region has the DNA TGCGCCAGCAGCTTGAGTTTTGGGACACCGGGGGCAGATACGCAGTATTTT. The whole variable domain, remainder taken from reference TRBV5-1 and TRBJ2-3, is KAGVTQTPRYLIKTRGQQVTLSCSPISGHRSVSWYQQTPGQGLQFLFEYFSETQRNKGNFPGRFSGRQFSNSRSEMNVSTLELGDSALYLCASSLSFGTPGADTQYFGPGTRLTVL.

This clonotype has at least ten counts. This rearrangement joins TRBV7-2 to TRBJ2-3; D not certain. The germline V and J ends were trimmed by 5 bases and 4 bases, with 19 bases remaining between them. Looked up from germline, CDR1 is SGHTA and CDR2 is FQGNSA. This CDR3 contains 16 residues. CDR3 nucleotide sequence: TGTGCCAGCAGCCAGACTGCGGCCGTGGTTGCAGATACGCAGTATTTT. Translating gives CASSQTAAVVADTQYF. The full variable domain, in which reference TRBV7-2 and TRBJ2-3 provide the parts outside the CDR3, is GAGVSQSPSNKVTEKGKDVELRCDPISGHTALYWYRQSLGQGLEFLIYFQGNSAPDKSGLPSDRFSAERTGGSVSTLTIQRTQQEDSAVYLCASSQTAAVVADTQYFGPGTRLTVL.

J is TRBJ1-5 and V is TRBV7-8, with D maybe TRBD1 (5 bases). From germline, CDR1 is SGHVS and CDR2 FQNEAQ. The CDR3 runs to 15 residues. V lost 5 bases to trimming and J lost 2 bases, with 13 bases between them. The CDR3 nucleotides are TGTGCCAGCAGCCGGGGGACGGTAGGCAATCAGCCCCAGCATTTT. It is translated as CASSRGTVGNQPQHF.

This clonotype appeared a few times. This chain joins TRBV7-2 and TRBJ1-3; D might be TRBD1 (5 bases). The CDR3 has 14 amino acids. V was cut by 2 bases and J by 4 bases, with 9 bases left in between. Germline V gene sequence: CDR1 SGHTA, CDR2 FQGNSA. CDR3 protein: CASSLRGEGNTIYF. The DNA of the CDR3 is TGTGCCAGCAGCTTACGGGGGGAAGGAAACACCATATATTTT.

This clonotype was counted a few times. The chain carries TRBV6-5 and TRBJ2-5, with 7 bases that match TRBD1. J lost 7 bases, V lost 4 bases, and 15 bases had no gene match. Germline-derived CDR1 and CDR2 are MNHEY and SVGAGI. CDR3 length: 16 residues. The DNA of the CDR3 is TGTGCCAGCAGTTCCCGAACCGCCGACAGGGATGGGACCCAGTACTTC. Protein sequence: CASSSRTADRDGTQYF.

To note about this clonotype: A much larger clone differs from this one at a single base, so this may be a read error. The chain employs TRBV5-1 and TRBJ2-1; D not resolved. Germline CDR1 is SGHRS and CDR2 is YFSETQ. V lost 4 bases to trimming and J lost 15 bases, with 17 bases between them. The CDR3 sequence is 12 residues long. The CDR3 is CASSQPLTQLFF. CDR3 DNA sequence: TGCGCCAGCAGCCAACCCCTAACCCAGCTGTTCTTC.

This CDR3 is CAARTGGEGSGYTF. The CDR3 bases are TGTGCCGCCAGGACAGGGGGCGAAGGTAGTGGCTACACCTTC. This sequence joins TRBV30 and TRBJ1-2; 11 bases fit TRBD1. With V trimmed by 8 bases and J by 7 bases, 12 bases remained unmatched. This CDR3 spans 14 amino acids. Germline V CDR1 and CDR2: GTSNPN, SVGIG (reference sequence).

This clonotype was counted a few times. The chain is built from TRBV7-3 and TRBJ2-7; 9 bases map to TRBD2. The germline CDR1 and CDR2 sequences are SGHTA and FQGTGA. The V gene end was trimmed by 5 bases and the J gene end by 0 bases; junction bases not matched to a gene: 8. The CDR3 covers 16 residues. The CDR3 spells CASSPLAGADSYEQYF. The DNA of the CDR3 is TGTGCCAGCAGCCCCTTAGCGGGGGCCGACTCCTACGAGCAGTACTTC. The whole variable domain, remainder taken from reference TRBV7-3 and TRBJ2-7, is GAGVSQTPSNKVTEKGKYVELRCDPISGHTALYWYRQSLGQGPEFLIYFQGTGAADDSGLPNDRFFAVRPEGSVSTLKIQRTERGDSAVYLCASSPLAGADSYEQYFGPGTRLTVT.

This clonotype was counted a few times. The CDR3 region is CASSQNWQGAAGELFF. The DNA for the CDR3 is TGCGCCAGCAGCCAGAACTGGCAGGGTGCGGCCGGGGAGCTGTTTTTT. This chain uses TRBV5-1 with TRBJ2-2; perhaps TRBD1 as D (5 bases). The CDR3 sequence is 16 residues long. V was cut by 4 bases and J by 6 bases, with 19 bases left in between. The germline gives CDR1 SGHRS, CDR2 YFSETQ.

This clonotype came up many times. The gene calls are TRBV20-1 and TRBJ2-1; D is uncertain. Germline-derived CDR1 and CDR2 are DFQATT and SNEGSKA (reference sequence). V shed 3 bases and J shed 10 bases, with 7 bases lying between them. The CDR3 loop spans 10 amino acids. The CDR3: CSASREEQFF. In DNA, the CDR3 is TGCAGTGCTAGTAGGGAAGAGCAGTTCTTC.

There are many counts of this clonotype. The chain employs TRBV15 and TRBJ1-3; 7 nucleotides line up with TRBD1. Germline-derived CDR1 and CDR2 are LNHNV and YYDKDF (reference sequence). The CDR3 consists of 17 residues. V shed 1 base and J 0 bases; nucleotides not matched to a gene: 6. CDR3 sequence reads: CATSRGQGRNSGNTIYF. The CDR3 DNA reads TGTGCCACCAGCAGAGGACAGGGAAGGAACTCTGGAAACACCATATATTTT.

This clonotype was seen many times. This rearrangement joins TRBV29-1 to TRBJ2-1, with D perhaps matching TRBD1 (6 bases). CDR1 is SQVTM, CDR2 ANQGSEA, per germline. The ends were cut back, 4 bases at V and 6 bases at J, with 10 bases in the middle. This CDR3 has 12 residues. CDR3 coding DNA: TGCAGCGTTGGCGGACAGACCAATGAGCAGTTCTTC. Translated, it gives CSVGGQTNEQFF.

This clonotype was counted only a few times. The J gene is TRBJ1-6, the V gene TRBV6-5; TRBD1 is a possible D gene (5 bases). The germline V and J ends were trimmed by 1 base and 2 bases, with 12 bases remaining between them. The V gene's germline CDR1 is MNHEY and CDR2 SVGAGI. The CDR3 extends over 17 amino acids. DNA for the CDR3: TGTGCCAGCAGTTACTTAGTGACAGTTACCTATAATTCACCCCTCCACTTT. It translates to CASSYLVTVTYNSPLHF.